A single T cell receptor (beta chain) is shown here with its context. Antigen unknown. As to time point: pre-treatment sample, taken before nivolumab and TIL therapy. Adults with stage 4 NSCLC were enrolled in a phase I trial. This CDR3 spans 16 amino acids. V gave up 3 bases and J gave up 5 bases; unmatched junction bases: 7. CDR1 and CDR2 (germline): SGHRS, YFSETQ. This was the immunoSEQ v3 assay. The table came from immunoSEQ multiplex PCR; TCRdb's copy has only in-frame clones and leaves some out. In the table there are tens of thousands of clones, around 63% of which are singletons. This sample is drawn from a study of TIL therapy for anti-PD-1-resistant metastatic lung cancer. About the study: Tumors carried a median about 1.5 non-synonymous mutations per megabase. Notes on the study in general: TIL clonotype persistence in blood showed no apparent association with response. This highly selected cohort may not generalize to typical lung cancer patients.

The material was blood, obtained at baseline. The rearrangement joins TRBV5-1 to TRBJ2-5; 13 bases map to TRBD2. The sequence was collected from a person aged 25 to 80 with non-small cell lung cancer. The chain's CDR3 is CASSSSGTSGIETQYF. CDR3 coding DNA: TGCGCCAGCAGCTCCTCCGGGACTAGCGGGATTGAGACCCAGTACTTC.